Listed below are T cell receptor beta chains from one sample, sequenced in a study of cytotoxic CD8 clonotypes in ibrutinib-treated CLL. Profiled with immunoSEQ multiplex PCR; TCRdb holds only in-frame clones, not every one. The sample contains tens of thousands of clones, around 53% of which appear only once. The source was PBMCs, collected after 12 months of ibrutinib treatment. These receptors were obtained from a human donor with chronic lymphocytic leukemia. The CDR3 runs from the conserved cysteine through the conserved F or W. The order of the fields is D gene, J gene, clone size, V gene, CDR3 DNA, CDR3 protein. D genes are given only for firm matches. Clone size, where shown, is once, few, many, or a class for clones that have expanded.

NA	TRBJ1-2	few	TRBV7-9	TGTGCCAGCAGCTCGTCGACGAACAGGCACTCCTATGGCTACACCTTC	CASSSSTNRHSYGYTF
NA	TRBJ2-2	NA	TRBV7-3	TGTGCCAGCAGCTTATACAGGGACACCGGGGAGCTGTTTTTT	CASSLYRDTGELFF
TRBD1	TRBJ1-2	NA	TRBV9	TGTGCCAGCAGCCGACCCGACAGGGAGTATGCTGGCTACACCTTC	CASSRPDREYAGYTF
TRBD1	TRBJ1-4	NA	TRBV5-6	TGTGCCAGCAGCGCGGGACAGGGCGGTGAAAAACTGTTTTTT	CASSAGQGGEKLFF
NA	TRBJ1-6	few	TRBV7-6	TGTGCCAGCGGCCTGGGGGGTAATTCACCCCTCCACTTT	CASGLGGNSPLHF
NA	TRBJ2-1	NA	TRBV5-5	TGTGCCAGCAGCTTGTTCCGGGCAGCCAGCGGTCCCTACAATGAGCAGTTCTTC	CASSLFRAASGPYNEQFF
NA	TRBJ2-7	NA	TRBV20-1	TGCAGTGCTAGAGAGGCCTACGAGCAGTACTTC	CSAREAYEQYF
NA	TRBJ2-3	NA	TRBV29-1	TGCAGCGTGGCGTATGGAGATACGCAGTATTTT	CSVAYGDTQYF
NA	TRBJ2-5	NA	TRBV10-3	TGTGCCATCAGGGCGGACGACTGGGGGGAGACCCAGTACTTC	CAIRADDWGETQYF
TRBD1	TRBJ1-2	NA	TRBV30	TGTGCCTCCCAGGGAGGGGGCAGGTATGGCTACACCTTC	CASQGGGRYGYTF
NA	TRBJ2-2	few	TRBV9	TGTGCCAGCAGCCCGTCCAGGCAGATTCACACCGGGGAGCTGTTTTTT	CASSPSRQIHTGELFF
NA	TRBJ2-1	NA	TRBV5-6	TGTGCCAGCAGCTTTAGGGTTGAGCAGTTCTTC	CASSFRVEQFF
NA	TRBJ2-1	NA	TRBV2	TGTGCCAGCAGTTCACAGGTGAACGGGCAGTTCTTC	CASSSQVNGQFF
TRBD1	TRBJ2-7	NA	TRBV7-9	TGTGCCAGCAGTTATGACAGGGGCTACGAGCAGTACTTC	CASSYDRGYEQYF
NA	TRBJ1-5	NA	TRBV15	TGTGCCACCAGCAGAGATGGCGGGAGTAGCAATCAGCCCCAGCATTTT	CATSRDGGSSNQPQHF
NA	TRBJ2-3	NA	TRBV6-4	TGTGCCAGCAGTGATTTGGGGGAGAGCGATACGCAGTATTTT	CASSDLGESDTQYF
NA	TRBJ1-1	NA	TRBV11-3	TGTGCCAGCAGCTTAAGCGGGCGGAACACTGAAGCTTTCTTT	CASSLSGRNTEAFF
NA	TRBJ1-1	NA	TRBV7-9	TGTGCCAGCAGCTTAGTAGCGGCACAAAACACTGAAGCTTTCTTT	CASSLVAAQNTEAFF
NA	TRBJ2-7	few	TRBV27	TGTGCCAGCAAATCACAGGGTATGGTGTCCTACGAGCAGTACTTC	CASKSQGMVSYEQYF
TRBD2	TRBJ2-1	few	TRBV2	TGTGCCAGCAGTGCGAGGCGGGAGGGCAATGAGCAGTTCTTC	CASSARREGNEQFF
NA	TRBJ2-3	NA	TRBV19	TGTGCCAGTAGTTCGGGCAGGTCGTCCACAGATACGCAGTATTTT	CASSSGRSSTDTQYF
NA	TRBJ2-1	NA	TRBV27	TGTGCCAGCAGTCCGGAGGGGGACTTCCTGGAATTTGAGCAGTTCTTC	CASSPEGDFLEFEQFF
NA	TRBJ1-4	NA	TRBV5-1	TGCGCCAGCAGTTTCCTAGGGGGGACTAATGAAAAACTGTTTTTT	CASSFLGGTNEKLFF
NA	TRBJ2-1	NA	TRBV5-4	TGTGCCAGCAGCTTGTGGAGCGGTAGTTCCTACAATGAGCAGTTCTTC	CASSLWSGSSYNEQFF
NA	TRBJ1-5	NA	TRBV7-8	TGTGCCAGCAGCGGTAGGGGTTCGCAGCCCCAGCATTTT	CASSGRGSQPQHF
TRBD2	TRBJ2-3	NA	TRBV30	TGTGCCTGGACACCCGGGACTAGCGTCACAGATACGCAGTATTTT	CAWTPGTSVTDTQYF
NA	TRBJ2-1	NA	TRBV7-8	TGTGCCAGCAGCCGGTACATCAATGAGCAGTTCTTC	CASSRYINEQFF
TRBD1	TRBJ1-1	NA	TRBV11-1	TGTGCCAGCAGCTCGGACAGGAGTTATGAAGCTTTCTTT	CASSSDRSYEAFF
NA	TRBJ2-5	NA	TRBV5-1	TGCGCCAGCAGCTTGGGGAGCTCAGGGATGCAAGAGACCCAGTACTTC	CASSLGSSGMQETQYF
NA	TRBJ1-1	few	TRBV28	TGTGCCAGCAGTTCCCAGATGAACACTGAAGCTTTCTTT	CASSSQMNTEAFF
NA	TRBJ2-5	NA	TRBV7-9	TGTGCCAGCAGCTTATGGGAGACCCAGTACTTC	CASSLWETQYF
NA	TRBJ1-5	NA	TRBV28	TGTGCCAGCAGTCCCCTCAATAGCAATCAGCCCCAGCATTTT	CASSPLNSNQPQHF
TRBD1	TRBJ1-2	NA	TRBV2	TGTGCCAGCAGTGAAGAACAGGGGAGGAGCTACACCTTC	CASSEEQGRSYTF
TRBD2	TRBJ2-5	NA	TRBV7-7	TGTGCTAGCAGCTTTATAGCGGGAGGGCCGGAAGAGACCCAGTACTTC	CASSFIAGGPEETQYF
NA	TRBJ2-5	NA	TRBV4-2	TGTGCCAGCAGCTTCAGAAGGGGACTCCAAGAGACCCAGTACTTC	CASSFRRGLQETQYF
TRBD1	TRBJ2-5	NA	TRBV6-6	TGTGCCAGCAGTTACTCGACAGGGGCTCTAGGGACCCAGTACTTC	CASSYSTGALGTQYF
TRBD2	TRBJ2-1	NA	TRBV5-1	TGCGCCAGCAGCTTGGCTGAAGAGCTAGCGGATCAGTTCTTC	CASSLAEELADQFF
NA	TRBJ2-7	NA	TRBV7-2	TGTGCCAGCACCGCGGACCAGACCTACGAGCAGTACTTC	CASTADQTYEQYF